This note documents a single T cell receptor (beta chain) sequence. Its antigen is undetermined. The sample comes from a study of early T cells in non-severe SARS-CoV-2 infection. Points from the study as a whole: A preference for anti-spike CD8 responses marked VDJdb matching, which missed private and CD4 specificities.

CDR1 and CDR2 from the germline V gene are SGHTA and FQGNSA. With 0 bases clipped from V and 13 bases from J, the junction kept 7 bases outside the gene matches. The CDR3 runs 14 residues. One entry per CDR3 protein results from TCRdb running MiXCR on the 5' RACE reads. The sample yields 40,000 to 60,000 distinct CDR3 sequences, roughly 6.1% seen once. This TCR derives from an adult who was a healthcare worker with PCR-confirmed SARS-CoV-2 infection or an uninfected control (not recorded which). V is TRBV7-2 and J is TRBJ2-5; 11 nucleotides line up with TRBD2. Sequencing was performed on whole blood, taken at baseline. The CDR3 loop reads CASSLAGTSGSVYF. CDR3 in DNA: TGTGCCAGCAGCTTAGCAGGGACTAGCGGAAGTGTGTACTTC.